The source of this TCR beta chain is a study of regulatory T cells in long-lasting Graves disease. Time point denoted: newly diagnosed GD, antithyroid drugs for less than 3 months. Extracted RNA from PBMCs served as the source of the TCR library. Germline assignment: CDR1 SNHLY and CDR2 FYNNEI. V lost 5 bases, J lost 8 bases, and 6 bases stayed unmatched. The CDR3 totals 13 residues. According to the study, TCR beta libraries were built with iRepertoire HTBI primers and CDR3-region Arm-PCR. TCRdb used MiXCR to reprocess the multiplex PCR reads, holding one entry per CDR3 protein. The profile shows around 480,000 distinct CDR3 sequences, about 16% of them singletons. Ten or more counts support this clonotype. The data also belong to a second study, concerning T cells in Graves' hyperthyroidism and ophthalmopathy.

The genes are TRBV2 and TRBJ1-2; 9 nucleotides line up with TRBD1. This TCR derives from a woman aged 35 to 60 with Graves disease. The material was peripheral blood mononuclear cells (PBMCs), obtained at new diagnosis, from a patient treated with antithyroid drugs. This chain's CDR3 is CASSQLTGGGYTF. Here the CDR3 DNA reads TGTGCCAGCAGTCAATTGACAGGGGGAGGCTACACCTTC.